This TCR beta chain was observed in a study of T cell changes during pregnancy in multiple sclerosis. The data were produced by immunoSEQ multiplex PCR, yet TCRdb's version contains in-frame clones alone and is incomplete. The sample contains around 74,000 clones, less than 90% of which appear only once. With 4 bases removed from V and 4 bases from J, the gap between germline ends came to 13 bases. Germline CDR1 is MGHRA and CDR2 is YSYEKL. This CDR3 contains 14 residues. Here the sequenced sample was peripheral blood, taken before pregnancy. The TCR was taken from a female donor with multiple sclerosis, enrolled in a pregnancy study. This chain joins TRBV4-1 and TRBJ1-2; unclear D gene. CDR3 sequence: CASSPERQSYGYTF. The CDR3 DNA sequence: TGCGCCAGCAGCCCTGAGCGGCAGAGCTATGGCTACACCTTC.